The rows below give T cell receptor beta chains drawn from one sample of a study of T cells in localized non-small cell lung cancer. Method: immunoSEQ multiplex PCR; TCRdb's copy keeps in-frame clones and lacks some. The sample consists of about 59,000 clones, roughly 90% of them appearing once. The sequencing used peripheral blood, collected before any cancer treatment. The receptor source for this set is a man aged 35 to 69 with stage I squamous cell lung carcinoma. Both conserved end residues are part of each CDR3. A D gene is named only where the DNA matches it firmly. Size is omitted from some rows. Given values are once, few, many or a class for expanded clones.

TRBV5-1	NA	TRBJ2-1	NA	TGCGCCAGCAGCTTGTACAGCACCCCGAACAATGAGCAGTTCTTC	CASSLYSTPNNEQFF
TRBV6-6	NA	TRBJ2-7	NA	TGTGCCAGCAGTTATCTGGCTTCCGAGCAGTACTTC	CASSYLASEQYF
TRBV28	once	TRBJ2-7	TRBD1	TGTGCCAGCAGTTTGACAGGGGACCACGAGCAGTACTTC	CASSLTGDHEQYF
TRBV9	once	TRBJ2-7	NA	TGTGCCAGCAGCGTAGGAACAGATACCTACGAGCAGTACTTC	CASSVGTDTYEQYF
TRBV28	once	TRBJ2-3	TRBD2	TGTGCCAGCACCTCAAGGGGCAGCGGGGGAGGAGATACGCAGTATTTT	CASTSRGSGGGDTQYF
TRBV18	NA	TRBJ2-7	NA	TGTGCCAGCTCACCAGACCTACTTAGGGAGCAGTACTTC	CASSPDLLREQYF
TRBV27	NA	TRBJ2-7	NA	TGTGCCACCAGATGGCGGGGCTACTCCTACGAGCAGTACTTC	CATRWRGYSYEQYF
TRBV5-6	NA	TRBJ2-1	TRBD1	TGTGCCAGCAGCTTCCGGGACAGGGGTTGGAATGAGCAGTTCTTC	CASSFRDRGWNEQFF
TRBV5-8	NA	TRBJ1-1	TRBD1	TGTGCCAGCAGCCCCCAACAGGGGGCGGACACTGAAGCTTTCTTT	CASSPQQGADTEAFF
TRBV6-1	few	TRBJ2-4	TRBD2	TGTGCCAGCAGTGAGGGGAGGGCAGCCAAAAACATTCAGTACTTC	CASSEGRAAKNIQYF
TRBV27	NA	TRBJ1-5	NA	TGTGCCAGCAGTTTCGGCATTCTGCAGCCCCAGCATTTT	CASSFGILQPQHF
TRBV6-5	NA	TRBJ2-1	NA	TGTGCCAGCAGTCCCTCCCAGGGCGCCTACAATGAGCAGTTCTTC	CASSPSQGAYNEQFF
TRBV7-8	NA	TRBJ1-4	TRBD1	TGTGCCAGCAGCGGCGGGGGGACAGGGACCGAAAAACTGTTTTTT	CASSGGGTGTEKLFF
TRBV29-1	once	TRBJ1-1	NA	TGCAGCGTTACGGAGGGCGCCACTGAAGCTTTCTTT	CSVTEGATEAFF
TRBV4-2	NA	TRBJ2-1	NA	TGTGCCAGCAGCCAAGAGCCGGTGCTGGGAAACTCCTACAATGAGCAGTTCTTC	CASSQEPVLGNSYNEQFF
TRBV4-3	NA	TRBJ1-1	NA	TGCGCCAGCAGAAAATCCCAGGGGTTGAACACTGAAGCTTTCTTT	CASRKSQGLNTEAFF
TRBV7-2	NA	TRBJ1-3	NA	TGTGCCAGCAGCCCGCAATGGGGGGTCTCTGGAAACACCATATATTTT	CASSPQWGVSGNTIYF
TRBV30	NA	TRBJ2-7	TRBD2	TGTGCCTGGAGTACTAGCGGGTTCTTCTACGAGCAGTACTTC	CAWSTSGFFYEQYF
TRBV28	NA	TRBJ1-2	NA	TGTGCCAGCAGTCGGAATTCTAACTATGGCTACACCTTC	CASSRNSNYGYTF
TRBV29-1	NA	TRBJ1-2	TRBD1	TGCAGCGTGACAGGGGGACCCAACTATGGCTACACCTTC	CSVTGGPNYGYTF
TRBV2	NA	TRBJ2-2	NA	TGTGCCAGCAGTGGAGATAGCGTCCGCACCGGGGAGCTGTTTTTT	CASSGDSVRTGELFF